The table lists the clone carrying this T cell receptor beta chain with a few counts. The data originate from a study of blood T cell repertoires in COVID-19. Study-wide context: Samples of COVID-19 (acute and convalescent) were obtained from the United States, Italy and Spain. From T cells, B-cell-depleted T cells, or PBMCs came the material, which was cDNA or gDNA.

In the original processing: It was from reference gene primer amplification that nucleated cell counts were estimated. Generated by immunoSEQ multiplex PCR, the TCRdb table keeps only in-frame clones and is missing some. Clonal size and the V and J genes are those of that table, whereas D and trimming came from the DNA. The table has some 250,000 clones, around four fifths seen once. Germline V gene sequence: CDR1 LNHDA, CDR2 SQIVND (reference sequence). V was pared by 4 bases and J by 2 bases, with 14 bases between. The CDR3 totals 15 residues. Material: peripheral blood. The rearrangement joins TRBV19 to TRBJ1-1; D not certain. This clonotype was obtained from a man in his forties with active or convalescent COVID-19. CDR3 residues: CASSRRHKQNTEAFF. The CDR3, as DNA: TGTGCCAGTAGTAGAAGACATAAGCAAAACACTGAAGCTTTCTTT. Together with reference TRBV19 and TRBJ1-1, the CDR3 gives the full variable domain: DGGITQSPKYLFRKEGQNVTLSCEQNLNHDAMYWYRQDPGQGLRLIYYSQIVNDFQKGDIAEGYSVSREKKESFPLTVTSAQKNPTAFYLCASSRRHKQNTEAFFGQGTRLTVV.